This T cell receptor (beta chain) emerged from a study of T-cell reconstitution after alpha-beta-depleted transplantation in children. The study's findings and limits: The study reportedly traced alpha-beta T cells about two months after transplant to several hundred expanded graft clones. The main origin of T-cell counts and diversity one year after transplant was newly produced T cells. Some patients' high day-60 TCRbeta diversity was traced to surviving recipient T cells and thymic progenitors.

TCRbeta library preparation incorporated unique molecular identifiers. TCRdb reprocessed the PCR reads with MiXCR, giving one entry per CDR3 protein. In the table there are about 250,000 distinct CDR3 sequences, 20% to 30% of which are singletons. This clonotype was seen only a few times. Its target is unknown. CDR1 and CDR2 from the germline V gene are DFQATT and SNEGSKA (reference sequence). The CDR3 loop spans 13 amino acids. With V trimmed by 5 bases and J by 4 bases, 4 bases remained unmatched. The sequence derives from a female patient between 2 and 15 years old who had a stem cell transplant for congenital amegakaryocytic thrombocytopenia, so the T cells may come from the graft donor. The chain has TRBV20-1 and TRBJ2-1, with 8 bases lining up with TRBD2. Specimen: PBMCs, mostly from graft donor cells, collected 360 days after TCRalphabeta/CD19-depleted stem cell transplant. The CDR3, as DNA: TGCAGTGCTCAGGGACTAGATTACAATGAGCAGTTCTTC. Translation gives CSAQGLDYNEQFF.